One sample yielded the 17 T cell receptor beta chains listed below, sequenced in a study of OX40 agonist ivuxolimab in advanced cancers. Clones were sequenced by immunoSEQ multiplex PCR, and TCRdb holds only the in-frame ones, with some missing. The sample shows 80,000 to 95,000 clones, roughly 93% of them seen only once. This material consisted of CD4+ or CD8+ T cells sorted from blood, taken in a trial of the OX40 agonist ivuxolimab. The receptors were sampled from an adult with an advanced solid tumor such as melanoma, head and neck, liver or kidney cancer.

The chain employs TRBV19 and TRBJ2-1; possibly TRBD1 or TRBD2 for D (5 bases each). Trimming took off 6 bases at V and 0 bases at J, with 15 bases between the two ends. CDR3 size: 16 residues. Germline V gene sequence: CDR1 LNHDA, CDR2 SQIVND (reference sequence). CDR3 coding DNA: TGTGCCAGTAGGGAAACGGCAGGGAGCTCCTACAATGAGCAGTTCTTC. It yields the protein CASRETAGSSYNEQFF.

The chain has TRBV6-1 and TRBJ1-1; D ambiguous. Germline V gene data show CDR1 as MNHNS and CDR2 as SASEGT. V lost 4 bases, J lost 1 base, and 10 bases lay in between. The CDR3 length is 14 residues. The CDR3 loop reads CASSVGYSNTEAFF. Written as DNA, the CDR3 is TGTGCCAGCAGTGTTGGTTATTCGAACACTGAAGCTTTCTTT.

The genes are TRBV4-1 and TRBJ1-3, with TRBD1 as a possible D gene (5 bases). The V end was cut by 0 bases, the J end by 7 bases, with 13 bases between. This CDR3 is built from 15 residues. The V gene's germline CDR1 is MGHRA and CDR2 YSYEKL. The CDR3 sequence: CASSQEGRRENTIYF. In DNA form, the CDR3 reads TGCGCCAGCAGCCAAGAGGGTCGCAGGGAGAACACCATATATTTT.

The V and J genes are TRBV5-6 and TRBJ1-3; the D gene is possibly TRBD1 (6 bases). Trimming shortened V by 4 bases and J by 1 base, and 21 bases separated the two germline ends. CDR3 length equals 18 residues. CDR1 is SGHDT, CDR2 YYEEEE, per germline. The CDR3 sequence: CASSQISRGQISGNTIYF. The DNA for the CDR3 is TGTGCCAGCAGCCAAATCTCCCGGGGGCAAATTTCTGGAAACACCATATATTTT. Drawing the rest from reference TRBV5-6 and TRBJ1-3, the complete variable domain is DAGVTQSPTHLIKTRGQQVTLRCSPKSGHDTVSWYQQALGQGPQFIFQYYEEEERQRGNFPDRFSGHQFPNYSSELNVNALLLGDSALYLCASSQISRGQISGNTIYFGEGSWLTVV.

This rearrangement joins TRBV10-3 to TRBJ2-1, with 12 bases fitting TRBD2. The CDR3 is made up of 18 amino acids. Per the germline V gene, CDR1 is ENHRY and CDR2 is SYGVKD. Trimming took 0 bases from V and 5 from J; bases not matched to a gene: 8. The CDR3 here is CAISESGALAGGNNEQFF. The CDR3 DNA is TGTGCCATCAGTGAGTCCGGAGCCCTAGCGGGGGGGAACAATGAGCAGTTCTTC.

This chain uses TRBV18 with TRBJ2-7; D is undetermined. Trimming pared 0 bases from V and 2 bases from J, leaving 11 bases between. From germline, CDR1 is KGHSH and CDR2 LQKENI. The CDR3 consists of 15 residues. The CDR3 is CASSPPSPQPYEQYF. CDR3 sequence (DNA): TGTGCCAGCTCACCACCGTCGCCGCAACCCTACGAGCAGTACTTC.

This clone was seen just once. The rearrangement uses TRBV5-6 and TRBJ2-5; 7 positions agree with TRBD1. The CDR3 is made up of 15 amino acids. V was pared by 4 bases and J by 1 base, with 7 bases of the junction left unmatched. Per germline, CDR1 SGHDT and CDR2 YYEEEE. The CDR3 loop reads CASSLQGRPQETQYF. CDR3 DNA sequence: TGTGCCAGCAGCCTACAGGGGCGCCCCCAAGAGACCCAGTACTTC.

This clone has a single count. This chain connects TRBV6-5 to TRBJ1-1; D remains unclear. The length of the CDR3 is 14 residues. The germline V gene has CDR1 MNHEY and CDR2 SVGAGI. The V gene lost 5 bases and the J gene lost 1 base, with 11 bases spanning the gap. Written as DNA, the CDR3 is TGTGCCAGCAGTATACCCCATAGGAACACTGAAGCTTTCTTT. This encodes CASSIPHRNTEAFF.

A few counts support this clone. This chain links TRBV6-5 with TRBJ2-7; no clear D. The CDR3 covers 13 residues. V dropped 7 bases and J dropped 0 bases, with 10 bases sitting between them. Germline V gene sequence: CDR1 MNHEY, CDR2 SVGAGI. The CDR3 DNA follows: TGTGCCAGCACACCGACCGCCTCCTACGAGCAGTACTTC. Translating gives CASTPTASYEQYF.

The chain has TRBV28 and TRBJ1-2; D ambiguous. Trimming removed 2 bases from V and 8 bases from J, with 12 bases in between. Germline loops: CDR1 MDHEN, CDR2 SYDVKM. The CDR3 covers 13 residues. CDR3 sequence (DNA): TGTGCCAGCAGTTTAAGTGGGTCTGGAGGCTACACCTTC. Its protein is CASSLSGSGGYTF.

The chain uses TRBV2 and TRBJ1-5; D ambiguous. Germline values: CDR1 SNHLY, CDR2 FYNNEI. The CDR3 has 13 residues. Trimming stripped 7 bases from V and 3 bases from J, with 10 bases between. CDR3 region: CASKVAFNQPQHF. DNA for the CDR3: TGTGCCAGCAAGGTCGCTTTCAATCAGCCCCAGCATTTT. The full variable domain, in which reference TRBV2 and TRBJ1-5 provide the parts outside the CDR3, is EPEVTQTPSHQVTQMGQEVILRCVPISNHLYFYWYRQILGQKVEFLVSFYNNEISEKSEIFDDQFSVERPDGSNFTLKIRSTKLEDSAMYFCASKVAFNQPQHFGDGTRLSIL.

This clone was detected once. This chain's CDR3 is CASSQGAGGTYEQYF. The CDR3 DNA reads TGTGCCAGCAGCCAAGGCGCAGGGGGCACCTACGAGCAGTACTTC. The rearrangement links TRBV4-2 to TRBJ2-7, with TRBD1 matching over 8 bases. The V gene's germline CDR1 is LGHNA and CDR2 YNFKEQ. The CDR3 is 15 residues long. The ends lost 1 base at V and 2 bases at J; junction bases unmatched: 4.

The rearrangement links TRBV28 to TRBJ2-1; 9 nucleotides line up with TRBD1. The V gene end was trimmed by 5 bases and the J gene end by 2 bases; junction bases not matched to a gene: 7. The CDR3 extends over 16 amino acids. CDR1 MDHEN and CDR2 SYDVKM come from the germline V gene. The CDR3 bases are TGTGCCAGCAGTCCTACGACAGGGGGTACCTACAATGAGCAGTTCTTC. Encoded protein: CASSPTTGGTYNEQFF.

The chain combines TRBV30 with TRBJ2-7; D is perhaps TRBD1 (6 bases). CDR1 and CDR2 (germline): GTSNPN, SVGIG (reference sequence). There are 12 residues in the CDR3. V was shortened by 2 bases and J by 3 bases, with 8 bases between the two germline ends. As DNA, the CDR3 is TGTGCCTGGAGTAAACAGGGCTACGAGCAGTACTTC. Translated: CAWSKQGYEQYF.

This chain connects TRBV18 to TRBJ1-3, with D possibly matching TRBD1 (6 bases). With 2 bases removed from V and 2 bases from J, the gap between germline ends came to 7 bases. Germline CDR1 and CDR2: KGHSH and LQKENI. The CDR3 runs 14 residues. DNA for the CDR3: TGTGCCAGCTCACCAGGGGGCCCTGGAAACACCATATATTTT. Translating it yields CASSPGGPGNTIYF.

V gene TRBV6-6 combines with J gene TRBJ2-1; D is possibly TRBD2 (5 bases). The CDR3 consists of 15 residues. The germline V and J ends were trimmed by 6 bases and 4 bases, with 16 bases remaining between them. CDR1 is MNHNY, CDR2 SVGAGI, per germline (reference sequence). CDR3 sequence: CASRSSGGPYNEQFF. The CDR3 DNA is TGTGCCAGCAGATCCAGCGGTGGCCCTTACAATGAGCAGTTCTTC.

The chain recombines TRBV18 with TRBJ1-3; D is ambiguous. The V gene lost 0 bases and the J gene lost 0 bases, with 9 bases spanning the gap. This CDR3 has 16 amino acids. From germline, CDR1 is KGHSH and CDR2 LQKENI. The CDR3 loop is CASSPPKDFSGNTIYF. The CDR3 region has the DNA TGTGCCAGCTCACCACCTAAGGATTTCTCTGGAAACACCATATATTTT. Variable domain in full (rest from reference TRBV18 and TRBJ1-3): NAGVMQNPRHLVRRRGQEARLRCSPMKGHSHVYWYRQLPEEGLKFMVYLQKENIIDESGMPKERFSAEFPKEGPSILRIQQVVRGDSAAYFCASSPPKDFSGNTIYFGEGSWLTVV.